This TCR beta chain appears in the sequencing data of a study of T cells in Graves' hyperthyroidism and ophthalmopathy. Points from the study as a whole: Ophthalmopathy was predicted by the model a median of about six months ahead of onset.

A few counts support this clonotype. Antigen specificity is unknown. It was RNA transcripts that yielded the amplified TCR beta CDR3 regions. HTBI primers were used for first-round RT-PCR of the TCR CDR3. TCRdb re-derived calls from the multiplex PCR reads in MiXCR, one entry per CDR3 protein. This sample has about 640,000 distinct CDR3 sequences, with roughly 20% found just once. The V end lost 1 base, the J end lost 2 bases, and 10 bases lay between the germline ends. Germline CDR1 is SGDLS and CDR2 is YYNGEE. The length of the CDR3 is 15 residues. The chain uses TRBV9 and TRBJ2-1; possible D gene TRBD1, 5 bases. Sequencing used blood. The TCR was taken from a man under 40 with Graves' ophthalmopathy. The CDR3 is CASSVQGRTYNEQFF. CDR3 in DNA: TGTGCCAGCAGCGTACAGGGTCGGACCTACAATGAGCAGTTCTTC.